Listed here are 9 T cell receptor beta chains from one sample, sequenced in a study of T cell repertoires in aging, cancer and after chemotherapy. The template was genomic DNA from peripheral blood, not RNA. Rearranged V-D-J TRB sequences were amplified with a mixed TRB-A/B primer pool. TCRdb itself ran the multiplex PCR reads through MiXCR, one entry per CDR3 protein. In the table there are about 4,200 distinct CDR3 sequences, 27% of which are singletons. The material sequenced was blood. The receptors were gathered from a human donor with a blood cancer.

The J gene is TRBJ2-1, the V gene TRBV2; 7 bases fit TRBD2. The CDR3 runs 14 residues. J gave up 4 bases and V 9 bases, and 9 bases lay outside the gene matches. From germline, CDR1 is SNHLY and CDR2 FYNNEI. The CDR3 region is CASPPRAGYNEQFF. In DNA form, the CDR3 reads TGTGCCAGTCCTCCGAGAGCGGGGTACAATGAGCAGTTCTTC.

In its sample, this clonotype ranks as medium-sized (0.01 to 0.1%). This rearrangement joins TRBV15 to TRBJ1-2; 10 bases are a match to TRBD1. V shed 1 base and J 4 bases; nucleotides not matched to a gene: 6. Germline CDR1 and CDR2: LNHNV and YYDKDF (reference sequence). The CDR3 totals 16 residues. In DNA, the CDR3 is TGTGCCACCAGCAGAGCCGGGACAGGGGCTCGCTATGGCTACACCTTC. Its translation: CATSRAGTGARYGYTF.

In this sample, this clonotype is medium-sized. The chain links TRBV29-1 to TRBJ2-7; D unresolved. The germline CDR1 and CDR2 sequences are SQVTM and ANQGSEA. The CDR3 is 11 residues long. Deletions cut 4 bases from V and 1 base from J, with 5 bases between. CDR3 nucleotide sequence: TGCAGCGTTGGAGGATCCTACGAGCAGTACTTC. This encodes CSVGGSYEQYF.

This clonotype has more than one count but fewer than ten. The chain recombines TRBV10-3 with TRBJ2-7, with TRBD1 matching over 9 bases. The J segment lost 2 bases and the V segment lost 6 bases, leaving 5 bases of the junction unmatched. CDR1 is ENHRY, CDR2 SYGVKD, per germline. CDR3 length: 14 amino acids. The CDR3 loop reads CAIRVGQGAYEQYF. The CDR3 DNA sequence: TGTGCCATCAGAGTGGGACAGGGAGCCTACGAGCAGTACTTC.

This clonotype was seen a few times. The chain combines TRBV4-3 with TRBJ2-1; maybe TRBD2 (5 bases). V was clipped by 0 bases and J by 9 bases, with 15 bases between them. Germline CDR1 reads LGHNA; CDR2 reads YSLEER. This CDR3 region has 15 residues. CDR3 protein: CASSQDGGKAGEQFF. As DNA, the CDR3 is TGCGCCAGCAGCCAAGATGGAGGCAAGGCGGGTGAGCAGTTCTTC.

This clonotype rates as medium-sized. This chain uses TRBV5-5 with TRBJ1-2; D remains ambiguous. Trimming took off 2 bases at V and 8 bases at J, with 13 bases between the two ends. Germline values: CDR1 SGHKS, CDR2 YYEKEE (reference sequence). The CDR3 runs 13 residues. The CDR3 bases are TGTGCCAGCAGCTTCGGGTCCGGTAAGGGCTACACCTTC. It translates to CASSFGSGKGYTF.

The V call is TRBV12-3 or TRBV12-4, the J call TRBJ2-4; D is unresolved. The CDR3 is made up of 13 amino acids. V shed 4 bases and J shed 2 bases, with 6 bases lying between them. Here the CDR3 reads CASSSSSKNIQYF. Written as DNA, the CDR3 is TGTGCCAGCAGTTCAAGCTCCAAAAACATTCAGTACTTC.

This clonotype was seen only once. The chain links TRBV11-2 to TRBJ2-5; D might be TRBD2 (6 bases). V was cut by 0 bases and J by 6 bases, with 20 bases left in between. CDR3 length: 17 amino acids. Germline CDR1 SGHAT, CDR2 FQNNGV. DNA of the CDR3: TGTGCCAGCAGCTTAGACCCAACTAGCAGACCTGCGAAGACCCAGTACTTC. This encodes CASSLDPTSRPAKTQYF.

The V gene is TRBV12-3 or TRBV12-4, the J gene TRBJ1-1; D uncertain. V lost 1 base and J 1 base, leaving 4 bases between the germline ends. The CDR3 consists of 13 residues. CDR3 bases: TGTGCCAGCAGTTTAGAAGAGAACACTGAAGCTTTCTTT. Encoded protein: CASSLEENTEAFF.